This T cell receptor beta chain was captured by sequencing in a study of vaccination and CD4 T cells after COVID-19. Overall study: Collection of post-COVID samples occurred a median roughly 110 days after diagnosis, spanning a range of 35 to 161. Post-vaccine sampling followed dose two by a median 72 days (range 14 to 241).

Stated treatment: roughly nine-day PBMC culture with coronavirus spike peptide pools or control peptides (ViraFEST assay). At the Johns Hopkins FTIC core, DNA taken from cultured CD4+ T cells was sequenced by way of the Oncomine TCR Beta short-read assay. Genomic DNA was isolated from cultured CD4+ T cells. TCRdb itself ran the PCR reads through MiXCR, one entry per CDR3 protein. Among around 13,000 distinct CDR3 sequences listed, over 40% were seen once. Worth noting for this clonotype: Its specificity is not known.

Study-wide findings and caveats: Among those convalescent, a median approximately 83% of reactive clones emerged solely post-vaccination.

The TCR comes from a human donor who had recovered from COVID-19. What was sequenced was CD4+ T cells from blood, cultured in vitro.

Written as DNA, the CDR3 is TGTGCCAGCAGTTCCGCAGGGGGACCCAATCAGCCCCAGCATTTT. The encoded protein is CASSSAGGPNQPQHF. The chain links TRBV6-5 to TRBJ1-5; 7 nucleotides agree with TRBD1. V lost 4 bases to trimming and J lost 3 bases; unmatched junction nucleotides: 6. The CDR3 spans 15 residues. Looked up from germline, CDR1 is MNHEY and CDR2 is SVGAGI.